Below are 21 T cell receptor beta chains sequenced from a single sample in a study of cytomegalovirus exposure and HLA in healthy donors. The PCR had 60 Vbeta and 13 Jbeta primers. Using immunoSEQ multiplex PCR, the repertoire was profiled, and TCRdb retains in-frame clones only, with some absent. The data contain approximately 100,000 clones, less than 70% of them seen just once; the ten biggest clones take up 5.4%. What was sequenced was PBMCs. The receptors derive from a woman aged 65 to 85 in good health and CMV-seropositive.

This clone was found once. The chain couples TRBV5-1 to TRBJ2-1; tentative D call: TRBD2 (5 bases). V dropped 4 bases and J dropped 0 bases, with 8 bases sitting between them. Germline CDR1 is SGHRS and CDR2 is YFSETQ. The length of the CDR3 is 14 residues. CDR3 coding DNA: TGCGCCAGCAGCCAGGAGGACTCCTACAATGAGCAGTTCTTC. Protein product: CASSQEDSYNEQFF.

In its sample, this clone was seen a few times. The V and J genes are TRBV6-5 and TRBJ1-1, with 8 bases fitting TRBD1. Trimming cost V 4 bases and J 1 base; bases outside gene matches: 2. The CDR3 consists of 14 residues. Germline CDR1 reads MNHEY; CDR2 reads SVGAGI. The chain's CDR3 is CASSFDRGNTEAFF. The DNA of the CDR3 is TGTGCCAGCAGTTTCGACAGGGGGAACACTGAAGCTTTCTTT.

This chain uses TRBV15 with TRBJ1-6, with 11 bases fitting TRBD1. The germline V gene encodes CDR1 LNHNV and CDR2 YYDKDF (reference sequence). The J segment lost 10 bases and the V segment lost 5 bases, leaving 10 bases of the junction unmatched. The CDR3 loop spans 16 amino acids. CDR3 loop: CATSPLGQGERSPLHF. The CDR3 nucleotides read TGTGCCACCAGCCCTTTGGGACAGGGGGAGCGCTCACCCCTCCACTTT. Together with reference TRBV15 and TRBJ1-6, the CDR3 gives the full variable domain: DAMVIQNPRYQVTQFGKPVTLSCSQTLNHNVMYWYQQKSSQAPKLLFHYYDKDFNNEADTPDNFQSRRPNTSFCFLDIRSPGLGDTAMYLCATSPLGQGERSPLHFGNGTRLTVT.

J is TRBJ2-2 and V is TRBV7-2; TRBD2 matches 8 bases. V lost 2 bases to trimming and J lost 4 bases; unmatched junction nucleotides: 6. Germline assignment: CDR1 SGHTA and CDR2 FQGNSA. The CDR3 has 16 amino acids. The CDR3 protein is CASSLIGGAGTGELFF. The CDR3 DNA sequence: TGTGCCAGCAGCTTAATCGGGGGGGCCGGCACCGGGGAGCTGTTTTTT.

V usage is TRBV2 and J usage is TRBJ2-5, with no clear D. Trimming cost V 4 bases and J 4 bases, with 10 bases left between them. Per germline, CDR1 SNHLY and CDR2 FYNNEI. CDR3 length: 13 residues. CDR3 bases: TGTGCCAGCAGTGGGAACCTAGGAGAGACCCAGTACTTC. Its protein is CASSGNLGETQYF.

This chain links TRBV5-4 with TRBJ2-1; D remains ambiguous. The germline V and J ends were trimmed by 0 bases and 0 bases, with 7 bases remaining between them. Germline V lookup: CDR1 SGHNT, CDR2 YYREEE (reference sequence). CDR3 length equals 15 residues. In nucleotides, the CDR3 is TGTGCCAGCAGCTTGGACGGGTACTCCTACAATGAGCAGTTCTTC. Translation gives CASSLDGYSYNEQFF.

This chain connects TRBV11-2 to TRBJ1-2; D may be TRBD1 (6 bases). Germline CDR1 is SGHAT and CDR2 is FQNNGV. Trimming took off 5 bases at V and 0 bases at J, with 13 bases between the two ends. CDR3 length equals 15 residues. Written as DNA, the CDR3 is TGTGCCAGCAGCCAGTTAAACAGGGCTAACTATGGCTACACCTTC. It specifies CASSQLNRANYGYTF.

This clone was found once. This chain links TRBV25-1 with TRBJ2-1; TRBD1 aligns across 9 bases. Germline values: CDR1 MGHDK, CDR2 SYGVNS. The V and J ends lost 1 base and 7 bases, in that order; junction bases with no gene match: 5. The CDR3 is made up of 15 amino acids. The CDR3 DNA sequence: TGTGCCAGCAGTGAATGGGGGACAGGGAGAAATGAGCAGTTCTTC. As protein: CASSEWGTGRNEQFF.

The chain employs TRBV19 and TRBJ1-3, with 10 bases matching TRBD1. The CDR3 runs to 16 residues. V gave up 6 bases and J gave up 2 bases; unmatched junction bases: 7. Germline V gene data show CDR1 as LNHDA and CDR2 as SQIVND (reference sequence). This CDR3 reads CASSRDRGRTGNTIYF. The CDR3 nucleotides read TGTGCCAGTAGCAGGGACAGGGGAAGAACTGGAAACACCATATATTTT.

This clone was recorded once. CDR3 DNA: TGTGCCACCAGCAGGCTTGGGGCCAATTCACCCCTCCACTTT. This encodes CATSRLGANSPLHF. The chain recombines TRBV15 with TRBJ1-6; D may be TRBD1 (5 bases). From germline, CDR1 is LNHNV and CDR2 YYDKDF (reference sequence). CDR3 length equals 14 residues. The V gene lost 3 bases and the J gene lost 7 bases, with 10 bases spanning the gap.

This chain connects TRBV29-1 to TRBJ2-7, with a weak D call TRBD1 (5 bases). The CDR3 spans 14 residues. Germline V gene sequence: CDR1 SQVTM, CDR2 ANQGSEA. V was shortened by 5 bases and J by 2 bases, with 16 bases between the two germline ends. The CDR3 reads CSVLSPGKTYEQYF. As DNA, the CDR3 is TGCAGCGTTCTATCCCCAGGGAAGACCTACGAGCAGTACTTC.

The CDR3 is CASSESDRAYGYTF. In DNA form, the CDR3 reads TGTGCCAGCAGTGAATCCGACAGGGCCTATGGCTACACCTTC. The V gene is TRBV25-1, the J gene TRBJ1-2, with 7 positions matching TRBD1. Germline CDR1 is MGHDK and CDR2 is SYGVNS. CDR3 length: 14 residues. J lost 4 bases, V lost 1 base, and 3 bases had no gene match.

The rearrangement uses TRBV7-9 and TRBJ1-2; 12 bases agree with TRBD1. With 1 base clipped from V and 4 bases from J, the junction kept 4 bases outside the gene matches. Germline values: CDR1 SEHNR, CDR2 FQNEAQ (reference sequence). The CDR3 is 16 residues long. Written as DNA, the CDR3 is TGTGCCAGCAGCTTAGGGTCGGGACAGGGGGCCTATGGCTACACCTTC. It specifies CASSLGSGQGAYGYTF.

This chain links TRBV27 with TRBJ1-1; TRBD1 matches 8 bases. The germline gives CDR1 MNHEY, CDR2 SMNVEV (reference sequence). The CDR3 has 15 amino acids. V was clipped by 5 bases and J by 0 bases; unmatched bases: 5. In nucleotides, the CDR3 is TGTGCCAGCAGTCCCAGGGGGCTGGTGAACACTGAAGCTTTCTTT. Encoded protein: CASSPRGLVNTEAFF.

DNA of the CDR3: TGTGCCAGCACTGCCGGTGGGACAGGTTTCTATGGCTACACCTTC. This translates into CASTAGGTGFYGYTF. The V and J genes are TRBV28 and TRBJ1-2; 8 nucleotides line up with TRBD1. The V gene end was trimmed by 7 bases and the J gene end by 4 bases; junction bases not matched to a gene: 11. Germline V CDR1 and CDR2: MDHEN, SYDVKM. CDR3 length equals 15 residues.

The V call is TRBV30, the J call TRBJ2-3; weak D call: TRBD1 (8 bases). Germline values: CDR1 GTSNPN, CDR2 SVGIG (reference sequence). CDR3 length: 14 amino acids. Trimming cost V 2 bases and J 2 bases, with 11 bases left between them. The DNA of the CDR3 is TGTGCCTGGAGTACAGGGGGGGACACAGATACGCAGTATTTT. This codes for CAWSTGGDTDTQYF.

This clone is a singleton in its sample. This chain joins TRBV4-2 and TRBJ1-5; D ambiguous. This CDR3 contains 15 residues. CDR1 and CDR2 (germline): LGHNA, YNFKEQ. V gave up 1 base and J gave up 6 bases, with 13 bases separating them. This CDR3 reads CASSQGGSMVQPQHF. CDR3 in DNA: TGTGCCAGCAGCCAAGGAGGCTCAATGGTTCAGCCCCAGCATTTT.

This clone has only a few counts. This rearrangement joins TRBV2 to TRBJ1-2, with D possibly being TRBD1 (6 bases). Germline CDR1 SNHLY, CDR2 FYNNEI. This CDR3 spans 14 amino acids. The germline V and J ends were trimmed by 10 bases and 7 bases, with 22 bases remaining between them. This CDR3 is CANRERAGSGGYTF. The CDR3 DNA sequence: TGTGCCAACAGGGAGCGGGCCGGGTCCGGTGGCTACACCTTC.

The chain uses TRBV5-4 and TRBJ2-1; 9 nucleotides agree with TRBD1. This CDR3 has 17 residues. After removal of 4 bases from V and 3 bases from J, the junction contained 11 bases not matched to a gene. Germline V gene data show CDR1 as SGHNT and CDR2 as YYREEE (reference sequence). The chain's CDR3 is CASSLKTGGGVYNEQFF. CDR3 nucleotide sequence: TGTGCCAGCAGCCTGAAGACAGGGGGAGGGGTCTACAATGAGCAGTTCTTC.

V usage is TRBV6-5 and J usage is TRBJ1-2, with D possibly TRBD1 on 6 matching bases. The CDR3 runs to 16 residues. Trimming took 0 bases from V and 3 from J, leaving 14 bases between them. Germline lookup yields CDR1 MNHEY and CDR2 SVGAGI. CDR3 in amino acids: CASSYSSGAVHYGYTF. CDR3 bases: TGTGCCAGCAGTTACTCGTCAGGGGCGGTGCACTATGGCTACACCTTC.

Note on this clone: The sample carries other DNA sequences with the same CDR3. The gene calls are TRBV18 and TRBJ1-2; 10 bases align to TRBD1. CDR1 and CDR2 (germline): KGHSH, LQKENI. V shed 3 bases, J shed 3 bases, and the junction held 1 base outside the gene matches. CDR3 length: 14 residues. As DNA, the CDR3 is TGTGCCAGCTCACCGGGGACAGGGGACTATGGCTACACCTTC. Residues: CASSPGTGDYGYTF. Filled out from reference TRBV18 and TRBJ1-2, the complete variable domain reads NAGVMQNPRHLVRRRGQEARLRCSPMKGHSHVYWYRQLPEEGLKFMVYLQKENIIDESGMPKERFSAEFPKEGPSILRIQQVVRGDSAAYFCASSPGTGDYGYTFGSGTRLTVV.